The 30 T cell receptor beta chains listed next were all sequenced from one sample in a study of CD8 T cells in ankylosing spondylitis. TCRdb itself ran the 5' RACE reads through MiXCR, one entry per CDR3 protein. The sample has roughly 42,000 distinct CDR3 sequences, around 2.8% seen once. The source material was blood, either unsorted or a sorted T cell fraction (not recorded which). These receptors were taken from a male donor with ankylosing spondylitis or in good health (not recorded which).

This clonotype was observed many times. The chain is built from TRBV9 and TRBJ2-2, with 7 nucleotides matching TRBD2. Germline CDR1 SGDLS, CDR2 YYNGEE. The trim removed 0 bases at V and 7 bases at J, leaving 3 bases unmatched. This CDR3 has 14 residues. The CDR3, as DNA: TGTGCCAGCAGCGTAGGGACTAGGGGCGGGGAGCTGTTTTTT. Translated: CASSVGTRGGELFF.

This clonotype was observed many times. The chain links TRBV9 to TRBJ2-1; D gene unclear. The CDR3 is 15 amino acids. Per the germline V gene, CDR1 is SGDLS and CDR2 is YYNGEE. V was shortened by 3 bases and J by 6 bases, with 16 bases between the two germline ends. The CDR3 DNA follows: TGTGCCAGCAGCGGTGCTCTAGGATCGCTCAATGAGCAGTTCTTC. It is translated as CASSGALGSLNEQFF.

CDR3 loop: CASSVEETNYGYTF. The CDR3 DNA reads as TGTGCCAGCAGCGTAGAGGAGACTAACTATGGCTACACCTTC. The chain recombines TRBV9 with TRBJ1-2; no definite D call. Trimming shortened V by 0 bases and J by 0 bases, and 6 bases separated the two germline ends. The CDR3 is 14 residues long. Germline-derived CDR1 and CDR2 are SGDLS and YYNGEE.

This clonotype was seen ten or more times. The genes are TRBV9 and TRBJ1-2; D is unresolved. Germline assignment: CDR1 SGDLS and CDR2 YYNGEE. Trimming removed 3 bases at V and 4 bases at J, with 10 bases between. CDR3 length: 13 amino acids. The CDR3 sequence is CASSEEGPYGYTF. In DNA, the CDR3 is TGTGCCAGCAGCGAGGAAGGCCCCTATGGCTACACCTTC. Filled out from reference TRBV9 and TRBJ1-2, the complete variable domain reads DSGVTQTPKHLITATGQRVTLRCSPRSGDLSVYWYQQSLDQGLQFLIQYYNGEERAKGNILERFSAQQFPDLHSELNLSSLELGDSALYFCASSEEGPYGYTFGSGTRLTVV.

This clonotype occurred many times. This rearrangement joins TRBV9 to TRBJ2-7; D may match TRBD1 or TRBD2 (5 bases each). The germline V gene has CDR1 SGDLS and CDR2 YYNGEE. CDR3 length: 15 residues. The V end was cut by 0 bases, the J end by 3 bases, with 13 bases between. The CDR3 sequence is CASSVDGMGVYEQYF. The CDR3, as DNA: TGTGCCAGCAGCGTAGATGGTATGGGGGTCTACGAGCAGTACTTC. The variable domain in full, with the rest retrieved from reference TRBV9 and TRBJ2-7, is DSGVTQTPKHLITATGQRVTLRCSPRSGDLSVYWYQQSLDQGLQFLIQYYNGEERAKGNILERFSAQQFPDLHSELNLSSLELGDSALYFCASSVDGMGVYEQYFGPGTRLTVT.

This clonotype was observed at least ten times. The gene calls are TRBV9 and TRBJ1-2; no definite D call. V gave up 1 base and J gave up 2 bases, with 9 bases separating them. In germline, CDR1 is SGDLS, CDR2 YYNGEE. This CDR3 contains 14 residues. Written as DNA, the CDR3 is TGTGCCAGCAGCGTACCCGGAGGGAACTATGGCTACACCTTC. Its translation: CASSVPGGNYGYTF.

Ten or more counts support this clonotype. The rearrangement uses TRBV9 and TRBJ2-2, with TRBD2 matching over 12 bases. J lost 6 bases, V lost 0 bases, and 3 bases had no gene match. Germline-derived CDR1 and CDR2 are SGDLS and YYNGEE. The CDR3 loop spans 16 amino acids. The CDR3: CASSVGLAGVAGELFF. The CDR3 DNA follows: TGTGCCAGCAGCGTAGGACTAGCGGGAGTGGCCGGGGAGCTGTTTTTT.

This clonotype was seen ten or more times. The gene calls are TRBV9 and TRBJ2-1; D remains unclear. Trimming took off 0 bases at V and 5 bases at J, with 12 bases between the two ends. CDR1 and CDR2 (germline): SGDLS, YYNGEE. CDR3 size: 15 residues. The CDR3 protein is CASSVAAGPNNEQFF. CDR3 nucleotides: TGTGCCAGCAGCGTAGCGGCAGGCCCTAACAATGAGCAGTTCTTC. Using reference TRBV9 and TRBJ2-1 for the parts outside the CDR3, the full variable domain is DSGVTQTPKHLITATGQRVTLRCSPRSGDLSVYWYQQSLDQGLQFLIQYYNGEERAKGNILERFSAQQFPDLHSELNLSSLELGDSALYFCASSVAAGPNNEQFFGPGTRLTVL.

This clonotype was recorded many times. The genes are TRBV9 and TRBJ2-5, with 7 bases aligning to TRBD1. CDR3 length equals 15 residues. J lost 6 bases, V lost 0 bases, and 8 bases had no gene match. Germline V lookup: CDR1 SGDLS, CDR2 YYNGEE. CDR3 amino acids: CASSVEGGGLKTQYF. The CDR3 DNA sequence: TGTGCCAGCAGCGTAGAAGGGGGCGGGTTAAAGACCCAGTACTTC.

This clonotype was counted many times. The rearrangement uses TRBV9 and TRBJ2-6; TRBD1 matches at 8 bases. There are 16 residues in the CDR3. V trimming: 3 bases; J trimming: 4 bases; junction bases outside the gene matches: 6. Germline V gene lookup returns CDR1 SGDLS and CDR2 YYNGEE. The CDR3 reads CASSGGQALGANVLTF. Here the CDR3 DNA reads TGTGCCAGCAGCGGGGGACAGGCCCTCGGGGCCAACGTCCTGACTTTC.

This clonotype occurred many times. The chain joins TRBV9 to TRBJ1-2, with 7 positions matching TRBD1. Germline V gene sequence: CDR1 SGDLS, CDR2 YYNGEE. J was trimmed by 0 bases and V by 3 bases; bases with no gene match: 5. The CDR3 extends over 15 amino acids. The CDR3 DNA is TGTGCCAGCAGCGCATCAGGGGGGGCTAACTATGGCTACACCTTC. Protein sequence: CASSASGGANYGYTF.

In this sample, this clonotype turned up many times. V gene TRBV9 combines with J gene TRBJ2-3; no definite D call. The CDR3 length is 15 residues. The germline V gene encodes CDR1 SGDLS and CDR2 YYNGEE. V was pared by 0 bases and J by 0 bases, with 8 bases between. In nucleotides, the CDR3 is TGTGCCAGCAGCGTAGGGACGAGAAGCACAGATACGCAGTATTTT. Translation gives CASSVGTRSTDTQYF. Full variable domain (rest looked up from reference TRBV9 and TRBJ2-3): DSGVTQTPKHLITATGQRVTLRCSPRSGDLSVYWYQQSLDQGLQFLIQYYNGEERAKGNILERFSAQQFPDLHSELNLSSLELGDSALYFCASSVGTRSTDTQYFGPGTRLTVL.

This clonotype was recorded at least ten times. V is TRBV9 and J is TRBJ1-1; TRBD1 aligns across 11 bases. The CDR3 length is 15 residues. Germline CDR1 reads SGDLS; CDR2 reads YYNGEE. With V trimmed by 3 bases and J by 4 bases, 5 bases remained unmatched. DNA of the CDR3: TGTGCCAGCAGCGCTTCCGGGACAGGGGGCACTGAAGCTTTCTTT. Its protein is CASSASGTGGTEAFF.

This clonotype was seen at least ten times. This rearrangement joins TRBV9 to TRBJ2-7; 7 bases align to TRBD2. After removal of 1 base from V and 0 bases from J, the junction contained 1 base not matched to a gene. Germline V lookup: CDR1 SGDLS, CDR2 YYNGEE. This CDR3 is built from 14 residues. CDR3 in DNA: TGTGCCAGCAGCGTAACTAGCGTCTCCTACGAGCAGTACTTC. It yields the protein CASSVTSVSYEQYF.

This clonotype was picked up a small number of times. The chain employs TRBV9 and TRBJ2-5; 15 positions match TRBD2. This CDR3 has 17 residues. Germline CDR1 and CDR2: SGDLS and YYNGEE. The trim removed 1 base at V and 4 bases at J, leaving 5 bases unmatched. The CDR3 nucleotides read TGTGCCAGCAGCGTATACTCGGGACTAGCGGGAGGAGAGACCCAGTACTTC. Amino acid sequence: CASSVYSGLAGGETQYF.

There are many counts of this clonotype. The chain recombines TRBV9 with TRBJ2-1; either TRBD1 or TRBD2 may fit D (5 bases each). Per the germline V gene, CDR1 is SGDLS and CDR2 is YYNGEE. The CDR3 is 16 amino acids. The V end was cut by 0 bases, the J end by 0 bases, with 10 bases between. CDR3 protein: CASSVAAGASYNEQFF. The CDR3 DNA reads TGTGCCAGCAGCGTAGCTGCCGGGGCCTCCTACAATGAGCAGTTCTTC.

This clonotype has at least ten counts. The chain combines TRBV9 with TRBJ2-5; no firm D call. The V gene's germline CDR1 is SGDLS and CDR2 YYNGEE. V was pared by 0 bases and J by 7 bases, with 13 bases between. CDR3 size: 14 residues. CDR3: CASSVVSGDVTQYF. Written as DNA, the CDR3 is TGTGCCAGCAGCGTAGTTTCTGGAGATGTGACCCAGTACTTC.

This chain uses TRBV9 with TRBJ1-5; D unclear. The germline CDR1 and CDR2 sequences are SGDLS and YYNGEE. This CDR3 is built from 13 residues. The V gene lost 3 bases and the J gene lost 11 bases, with 15 bases spanning the gap. Here the CDR3 DNA reads TGTGCCAGCAGCGCGGGCCCCTCGAGCGCCCAGCATTTT. The encoded protein is CASSAGPSSAQHF.

This clonotype was recorded many times. The chain carries TRBV9 and TRBJ2-5; possibly TRBD1 or TRBD2 for D (5 bases each). The CDR3 spans 14 residues. The V gene's germline CDR1 is SGDLS and CDR2 YYNGEE. V lost 0 bases, J lost 4 bases, and 10 bases lay in between. CDR3 coding DNA: TGTGCCAGCAGCGTAGCTGGGGGTGGAGAGACCCAGTACTTC. Protein sequence: CASSVAGGGETQYF.

This clonotype was counted many times. V gene TRBV9 combines with J gene TRBJ1-6; D is unresolved. CDR1 is SGDLS and CDR2 is YYNGEE in the germline V gene. This CDR3 has 17 amino acids. Trimming removed 3 bases at V and 0 bases at J, with 13 bases between. The DNA for the CDR3 is TGTGCCAGCAGCGCCGAGGTTACAAGCTCCTATAATTCACCCCTCCACTTT. Translated: CASSAEVTSSYNSPLHF.

This clonotype was detected ten times or more. The gene calls are TRBV9 and TRBJ2-2, with 10 bases matching TRBD2. CDR3 length: 16 amino acids. Germline V gene data show CDR1 as SGDLS and CDR2 as YYNGEE. Trimming at V came to 0 bases and at J to 4 bases, leaving 3 bases not matched to a gene. The CDR3 nucleotides are TGTGCCAGCAGCGTAGGACTAGCGGGCAGCACCGGGGAGCTGTTTTTT. Translated: CASSVGLAGSTGELFF.

This clonotype appeared many times. The chain recombines TRBV9 with TRBJ2-7; 10 bases agree with TRBD1. Germline V gene data show CDR1 as SGDLS and CDR2 as YYNGEE. V gave up 3 bases and J gave up 2 bases; unmatched junction bases: 2. The CDR3 spans 14 residues. The CDR3 region has the DNA TGTGCCAGCAGCGACGGGACAGGGGCCTACGAGCAGTACTTC. It is translated as CASSDGTGAYEQYF.

This clonotype occurred many times. V is TRBV9 and J is TRBJ2-3; 8 bases align to TRBD2. The germline V gene encodes CDR1 SGDLS and CDR2 YYNGEE. This CDR3 comprises 18 residues. With V trimmed by 0 bases and J by 7 bases, 16 bases remained unmatched. The CDR3 reads CASSVGVAGNAGLHTQYF. The CDR3 nucleotides are TGTGCCAGCAGCGTAGGGGTAGCGGGGAATGCCGGTCTTCATACGCAGTATTTT.

This clonotype came up many times. The chain has TRBV9 and TRBJ1-6; the D gene is possibly TRBD1 (5 bases). CDR3 length equals 16 residues. The germline CDR1 and CDR2 sequences are SGDLS and YYNGEE. V was pared by 2 bases and J by 5 bases, with 14 bases between. DNA for the CDR3: TGTGCCAGCAGCGTCTATTCCGGGACCGATAATTCACCCCTCCACTTT. It yields the protein CASSVYSGTDNSPLHF.

This clonotype was seen repeatedly, ten times or more. The chain employs TRBV9 and TRBJ2-7, with 9 bases that match TRBD1. With 0 bases clipped from V and 8 bases from J, the junction kept 9 bases outside the gene matches. Germline CDR1 SGDLS, CDR2 YYNGEE. The CDR3 is made up of 15 amino acids. The CDR3 coding sequence is TGTGCCAGCAGCGTAGGGTCACAGGGGGCGCTGAAGCAGTACTTC. Its translation is CASSVGSQGALKQYF.

At least ten counts were recorded for this clonotype. CDR3 sequence: CASSISGTPRNEQFF. CDR3 DNA sequence: TGTGCCAGCAGCATCTCCGGGACTCCAAGGAATGAGCAGTTCTTC. J is TRBJ2-1 and V is TRBV9, with a weak D call TRBD2 (6 bases). CDR1 is SGDLS, CDR2 YYNGEE, per germline. The CDR3 totals 15 residues. V was shortened by 4 bases and J by 7 bases, with 18 bases between the two germline ends.

This clonotype was counted at least ten times. The chain is built from TRBV9 and TRBJ2-2; possible D gene TRBD2, 6 bases. In germline, CDR1 is SGDLS, CDR2 YYNGEE. V was trimmed by 4 bases and J by 5 bases, leaving 18 bases between them. This CDR3 has 16 amino acids. As DNA, the CDR3 is TGTGCCAGCAGCCCCCCAGCCCGGGAGAATACCGGGGAGCTGTTTTTT. It translates to CASSPPARENTGELFF.

This clonotype was recorded many times. The chain uses TRBV9 and TRBJ1-2; D uncertain. V lost 0 bases to trimming and J lost 7 bases, with 13 bases between them. The CDR3 is 14 amino acids. Per germline, CDR1 SGDLS and CDR2 YYNGEE. The CDR3 region has the DNA TGTGCCAGCAGCGTAGCCGGACCTCTAGGTGGCTACACCTTC. It is translated as CASSVAGPLGGYTF.

This clonotype was observed many times. V and J are TRBV9 and TRBJ2-5; TRBD2 matches at 9 bases. There are 15 residues in the CDR3. The germline gives CDR1 SGDLS, CDR2 YYNGEE. V was pared by 2 bases and J by 2 bases, with 4 bases of the junction left unmatched. The CDR3 region is CASSVASGDQETQYF. CDR3 coding DNA: TGTGCCAGCAGCGTGGCTAGCGGGGATCAAGAGACCCAGTACTTC.

This clonotype was recorded at least ten times. The V gene is TRBV9, the J gene TRBJ2-6; D perhaps matches TRBD2 (6 bases). This CDR3 comprises 16 residues. Germline CDR1 and CDR2: SGDLS and YYNGEE. Trimming left V 4 bases short and J 0 bases short, with 11 bases between. The CDR3 spells CASSTGRDSGANVLTF. The CDR3, as DNA: TGTGCCAGCAGCACCGGGAGAGACTCTGGGGCCAACGTCCTGACTTTC.